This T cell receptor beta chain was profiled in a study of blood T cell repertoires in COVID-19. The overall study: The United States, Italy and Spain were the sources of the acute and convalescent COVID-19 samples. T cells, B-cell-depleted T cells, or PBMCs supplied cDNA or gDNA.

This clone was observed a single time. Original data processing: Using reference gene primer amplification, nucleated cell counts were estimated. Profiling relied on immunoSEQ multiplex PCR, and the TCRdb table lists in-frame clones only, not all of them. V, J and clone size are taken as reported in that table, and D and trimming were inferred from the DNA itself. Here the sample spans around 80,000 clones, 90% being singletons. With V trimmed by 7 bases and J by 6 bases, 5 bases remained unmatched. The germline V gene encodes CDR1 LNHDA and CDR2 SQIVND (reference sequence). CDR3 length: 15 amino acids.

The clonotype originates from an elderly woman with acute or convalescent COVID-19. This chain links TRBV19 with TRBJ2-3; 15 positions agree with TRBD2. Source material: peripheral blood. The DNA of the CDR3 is TGTGCCAGTAAGCGGACTAGCGGGGGGGAGGATACGCAGTATTTT. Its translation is CASKRTSGGEDTQYF.